The rows below give T cell receptor beta chains drawn from one sample of a study of T cells in localized non-small cell lung cancer. Here immunoSEQ multiplex PCR was the method, and the copy in TCRdb shows in-frame clones only, minus some. The sample has more than 20,000 clones, roughly nine tenths seen once. Sample: PBMCs, taken before any cancer treatment. The receptors here all came from a man aged 40 to 69 with stage II squamous cell lung carcinoma. Both conserved end residues are part of each CDR3. The D gene is left open where the match is weak. Some rows mark clone size as missing; the rest say once, few, many or name a class of expanded clone.

J gene: TRBJ2-6; V gene: TRBV15; D gene: -; clone size: -; CDR3 protein: CATSDPTSGANVLTF; CDR3 DNA: TGTGCCACCAGCGACCCTACCTCTGGGGCCAACGTCCTGACTTTC
J gene: TRBJ1-1; V gene: TRBV27; D gene: TRBD1; clone size: -; CDR3 protein: CASMTGGFSAEAFF; CDR3 DNA: TGTGCCAGCATGACAGGGGGCTTTTCGGCTGAAGCTTTCTTT
J gene: TRBJ1-2; V gene: TRBV5-4; D gene: TRBD1; clone size: -; CDR3 protein: CASSSMDRFFLYGYTF; CDR3 DNA: TGTGCCAGCAGCTCCATGGACAGGTTCTTCCTCTATGGCTACACCTTC
J gene: TRBJ2-3; V gene: TRBV11-3; D gene: TRBD2; clone size: -; CDR3 protein: CASSPGTSGDTDTQYF; CDR3 DNA: TGTGCCAGCAGCCCGGGGACTAGCGGAGACACAGATACGCAGTATTTT
J gene: TRBJ2-7; V gene: TRBV27; D gene: -; clone size: once; CDR3 protein: CASSLEGGGHYEQYF; CDR3 DNA: TGTGCCAGCAGCTTAGAGGGGGGAGGGCACTACGAGCAGTACTTC
J gene: TRBJ1-6; V gene: TRBV11-2; D gene: -; clone size: once; CDR3 protein: CASSLVVGDTGSPLHF; CDR3 DNA: TGTGCCAGCAGCTTAGTCGTAGGGGACACCGGATCACCCCTCCACTTT
J gene: TRBJ2-5; V gene: TRBV27; D gene: -; clone size: -; CDR3 protein: CASSPGTYQETQYF; CDR3 DNA: TGTGCCAGCAGTCCCGGGACATATCAAGAGACCCAGTACTTC
J gene: TRBJ1-2; V gene: TRBV7-2; D gene: TRBD1; clone size: -; CDR3 protein: CASSLGPGTEYGYTF; CDR3 DNA: TGTGCCAGCAGCTTAGGGCCCGGGACAGAATATGGCTACACCTTC
J gene: TRBJ2-7; V gene: TRBV10-1; D gene: -; clone size: -; CDR3 protein: CASSVNPGDEQYF; CDR3 DNA: TGCGCCAGCAGTGTTAATCCAGGGGACGAGCAGTACTTC
J gene: TRBJ2-6; V gene: TRBV7-2; D gene: -; clone size: -; CDR3 protein: CASGLNAGANVLTF; CDR3 DNA: TGTGCCAGCGGGTTAAATGCTGGGGCCAACGTCCTGACTTTC
J gene: TRBJ1-1; V gene: TRBV15; D gene: -; clone size: once; CDR3 protein: CATSITPGEVAEAFF; CDR3 DNA: TGTGCCACCAGCATAACCCCAGGGGAAGTGGCTGAAGCTTTCTTT
J gene: TRBJ2-7; V gene: TRBV2; D gene: TRBD2; clone size: -; CDR3 protein: CASGLGSGDSYEQYF; CDR3 DNA: TGTGCCAGCGGCCTTGGGAGCGGGGACTCCTACGAGCAGTACTTC
J gene: TRBJ1-2; V gene: TRBV6-5; D gene: -; clone size: -; CDR3 protein: CASSYFQGNADGYTF; CDR3 DNA: TGTGCCAGCAGTTACTTTCAGGGTAACGCCGATGGCTACACCTTC
J gene: TRBJ1-4; V gene: TRBV5-1; D gene: -; clone size: -; CDR3 protein: CASSSRRDSNEKLFF; CDR3 DNA: TGCGCCAGCAGCTCAAGAAGGGATTCTAATGAAAAACTGTTTTTT
J gene: TRBJ2-7; V gene: TRBV7-6; D gene: TRBD2; clone size: -; CDR3 protein: CASSLEASGSSYEQYF; CDR3 DNA: TGTGCCAGCAGCTTAGAAGCTAGCGGGAGCTCCTACGAGCAGTACTTC
J gene: TRBJ2-7; V gene: TRBV5-1; D gene: TRBD2; clone size: -; CDR3 protein: CASSLEGLAYEQYF; CDR3 DNA: TGCGCCAGCAGCTTGGAGGGACTAGCCTACGAGCAGTACTTC
J gene: TRBJ2-2; V gene: TRBV7-2; D gene: -; clone size: -; CDR3 protein: CASSLTGMETGELFF; CDR3 DNA: TGTGCCAGCAGCTTAACAGGGATGGAAACCGGGGAGCTGTTTTTT
J gene: TRBJ1-5; V gene: TRBV9; D gene: TRBD1; clone size: -; CDR3 protein: CASSAQPGQGAASNQPQHF; CDR3 DNA: TGTGCCAGCAGCGCACAGCCGGGACAGGGGGCGGCCAGCAATCAGCCCCAGCATTTT
J gene: TRBJ1-4; V gene: TRBV5-1; D gene: -; clone size: -; CDR3 protein: CASSLGARVNEKLFF; CDR3 DNA: TGCGCCAGCAGCTTAGGGGCCCGGGTGAACGAAAAACTGTTTTTT
J gene: TRBJ2-7; V gene: TRBV29-1; D gene: TRBD1; clone size: -; CDR3 protein: CSVEARQGSYEQYF; CDR3 DNA: TGCAGCGTTGAGGCTAGACAGGGGTCCTACGAGCAGTACTTC
J gene: TRBJ1-2; V gene: TRBV28; D gene: -; clone size: -; CDR3 protein: CASRKTGYGYTF; CDR3 DNA: TGTGCCAGCAGGAAAACAGGGTATGGCTACACCTTC
J gene: TRBJ1-2; V gene: TRBV6-4; D gene: -; clone size: -; CDR3 protein: CASSDNGYTF; CDR3 DNA: TGTGCCAGCAGTGACAATGGCTACACCTTC
J gene: TRBJ2-7; V gene: TRBV11-2; D gene: -; clone size: -; CDR3 protein: CASSLVGGASSYEQYF; CDR3 DNA: TGTGCCAGCAGCTTAGTAGGCGGAGCTAGCTCCTACGAGCAGTACTTC
J gene: TRBJ2-1; V gene: TRBV5-4; D gene: TRBD2; clone size: -; CDR3 protein: CASSPGLAGAANYNEQFF; CDR3 DNA: TGTGCCAGCAGCCCGGGACTAGCGGGGGCCGCTAATTACAATGAGCAGTTCTTC
J gene: TRBJ1-6; V gene: TRBV19; D gene: TRBD1; clone size: -; CDR3 protein: CASSIGQGALSPLHF; CDR3 DNA: TGTGCCAGTAGTATAGGTCAGGGGGCGCTTTCACCCCTCCACTTT
J gene: TRBJ2-3; V gene: TRBV2; D gene: TRBD2; clone size: -; CDR3 protein: CASSAGTSRKPSIADTQYF; CDR3 DNA: TGTGCCAGCAGTGCTGGGACTAGCCGGAAACCCTCTATCGCAGATACGCAGTATTTT
J gene: TRBJ1-1; V gene: TRBV4-1; D gene: TRBD1; clone size: once; CDR3 protein: CASSQDLGQGISTEAFF; CDR3 DNA: TGCGCCAGCAGCCAAGATCTGGGACAGGGAATTAGCACTGAAGCTTTCTTT
J gene: TRBJ2-7; V gene: TRBV2; D gene: -; clone size: few; CDR3 protein: CASRWASYEQYF; CDR3 DNA: TGTGCCAGTAGGTGGGCCTCCTACGAGCAGTACTTC
J gene: TRBJ1-1; V gene: TRBV19; D gene: -; clone size: -; CDR3 protein: CASSIRGNTEAFF; CDR3 DNA: TGTGCCAGTAGTATACGGGGGAACACTGAAGCTTTCTTT
J gene: TRBJ2-7; V gene: TRBV7-7; D gene: -; clone size: -; CDR3 protein: CASSLHNSYEQYF; CDR3 DNA: TGTGCTAGCAGCTTACACAATTCCTACGAGCAGTACTTC